The clone carrying this T cell receptor beta chain was counted at least ten times. This sample stems from a study of tumor-infiltrating lymphocytes in oesophageal squamous cell carcinoma. MiXCR, applied by TCRdb to the PCR reads, yields one record per CDR3 protein. The sample consists of approximately 9,400 distinct CDR3 sequences, under 75% of them appearing once. Trimming pared 7 bases from V and 0 bases from J, leaving 4 bases between. This CDR3 spans 13 amino acids. Looked up from germline, CDR1 is SEHNR and CDR2 is FQNEAQ (reference sequence). This TCR was sampled from a female donor with esophageal squamous cell carcinoma. The rearrangement joins TRBV7-9 to TRBJ2-6; D gene uncertain. Sequenced material: esophageal tumor tissue. CDR3 in amino acids: CASIPSGANVLTF. CDR3 DNA: TGTGCCAGCATCCCCTCTGGGGCCAACGTCCTGACTTTC.